A single sample is the source of the 9 T cell receptor beta chains below, sequenced in a study of blood T cell repertoires in COVID-19. Sequenced by immunoSEQ multiplex PCR; TCRdb stores in-frame clones only, minus some. Of roughly 280,000 clones in the sample, approximately 87% were seen once. Sample: peripheral blood. Receptors were obtained from a man in his 60s who had recovered from COVID-19.

The chain links TRBV5-4 to TRBJ2-7; 7 bases are a match to TRBD2. Germline CDR1 is SGHNT and CDR2 is YYREEE (reference sequence). The CDR3 extends over 13 amino acids. Trimming took 4 bases from V and 2 from J; bases not matched to a gene: 3. CDR3 loop: CASSGRGAYEQYF. CDR3 bases: TGTGCCAGCAGCGGGAGGGGAGCCTACGAGCAGTACTTC.

At least ten counts were recorded for this clone. The J gene is TRBJ1-1, the V gene TRBV19, with TRBD1 matching 7 bases. The CDR3 has 14 amino acids. Trimming cost V 5 bases and J 4 bases; bases outside gene matches: 7. Germline V gene sequence: CDR1 LNHDA, CDR2 SQIVND (reference sequence). CDR3 region: CASSAGQVLTEAFF. CDR3 in DNA: TGTGCCAGTAGTGCCGGACAGGTCCTCACTGAAGCTTTCTTT.

There are a few counts of this clone. The chain employs TRBV30 and TRBJ2-7; 8 nucleotides agree with TRBD2. Germline CDR1 GTSNPN, CDR2 SVGIG (reference sequence). The V and J ends lost 0 bases and 2 bases, in that order; junction bases with no gene match: 9. This CDR3 is built from 16 residues. The CDR3 sequence is CAWSVLLAVSPYEQYF. CDR3 in DNA: TGTGCCTGGAGTGTACTACTAGCGGTGAGCCCCTACGAGCAGTACTTC.

The gene calls are TRBV3-1 (or the pseudogene TRBV3-2) and TRBJ1-6; D is perhaps TRBD1 (5 bases). CDR1 and CDR2 (germline): LGHDT, YNNKEL (reference sequence). The length of the CDR3 is 15 residues. Trimming shortened V by 4 bases and J by 7 bases, and 14 bases separated the two germline ends. This chain's CDR3 is CASSPFGQGNSPLHF. The CDR3 DNA reads TGTGCCAGCAGCCCTTTCGGACAAGGGAATTCACCCCTCCACTTT.

The gene calls are TRBV2 and TRBJ1-1, with D possibly being TRBD1 (6 bases). The CDR3 runs to 13 residues. V lost 7 bases and J lost 5, with 14 bases in between. Germline V gene data show CDR1 as SNHLY and CDR2 as FYNNEI. The CDR3 DNA is TGTGCCAGCACAGGGGTGAGGGGAACTGAAGCTTTCTTT. Its protein is CASTGVRGTEAFF.

This clone was seen just once. The rearrangement links TRBV3-1 (or the pseudogene TRBV3-2) to TRBJ1-4, with TRBD1 as a possible D gene (5 bases). The CDR3 contains 14 residues. Germline-derived CDR1 and CDR2 are LGHDT and YNNKEL (reference sequence). Trimming left V 4 bases short and J 3 bases short, with 9 bases between. CDR3 sequence (DNA): TGTGCCAGCAGCCTAAAGGGGTCTAATGAAAAACTGTTTTTT. Amino acid sequence: CASSLKGSNEKLFF.

The rearrangement uses TRBV4-1 and TRBJ2-3, with 13 bases lining up with TRBD2. V shed 4 bases and J 7 bases; nucleotides not matched to a gene: 8. The CDR3 consists of 16 residues. CDR1 is MGHRA and CDR2 is YSYEKL in the germline V gene. The CDR3 sequence: CASSRQLAGGLYTQYF. In nucleotides, the CDR3 is TGCGCCAGCAGCCGGCAACTAGCGGGGGGGTTATATACGCAGTATTTT.

The gene calls are TRBV5-5 and TRBJ2-7; TRBD1 is a possible D gene (5 bases). The CDR3 runs 15 residues. CDR1 is SGHKS and CDR2 is YYEKEE in the germline V gene (reference sequence). V dropped 2 bases and J dropped 0 bases, with 12 bases sitting between them. The CDR3 reads CASSFGQGRSYEQYF. The CDR3 DNA reads as TGTGCCAGCAGCTTCGGGCAGGGCCGCTCCTACGAGCAGTACTTC.

Written as DNA, the CDR3 is TGTGCCAGCAGCTCATCAAAGACAGGGAACTATGGCTACACCTTC. It codes for CASSSSKTGNYGYTF. This chain links TRBV6-5 with TRBJ1-2, with 7 bases lining up with TRBD1. V was pared by 6 bases and J by 2 bases, with 9 bases of the junction left unmatched. This CDR3 contains 15 residues. Germline V gives CDR1 MNHEY, CDR2 SVGAGI.